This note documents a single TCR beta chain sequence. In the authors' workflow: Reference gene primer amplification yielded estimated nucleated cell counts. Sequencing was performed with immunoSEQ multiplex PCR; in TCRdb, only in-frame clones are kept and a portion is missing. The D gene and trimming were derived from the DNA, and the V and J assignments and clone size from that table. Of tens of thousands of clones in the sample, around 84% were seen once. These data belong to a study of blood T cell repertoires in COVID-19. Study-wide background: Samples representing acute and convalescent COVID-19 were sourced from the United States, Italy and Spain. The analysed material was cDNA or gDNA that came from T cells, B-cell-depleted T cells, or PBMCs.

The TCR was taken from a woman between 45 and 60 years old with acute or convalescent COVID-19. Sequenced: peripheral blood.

CDR3 in DNA: TGTGCCAGCAGCTTAGTGGCCGGGACTAGCGGGTGGTACTCCTACGAGCAGTACTTC. Translating gives CASSLVAGTSGWYSYEQYF. V gene TRBV11-2 combines with J gene TRBJ2-7, with 12 bases lining up with TRBD2. CDR3 length: 19 residues. Per germline, CDR1 SGHAT and CDR2 FQNNGV. V gave up 1 base and J gave up 0 bases; unmatched junction bases: 10.